A selection of T cell receptor beta chains follows, all from one sample in a study of blood T cell repertoires in COVID-19. Data came from immunoSEQ multiplex PCR; TCRdb stores just in-frame clones and leaves some out. Counted here are a few hundred thousand clones, around 87% occurring once; the ten biggest clones make up approximately 4%. The sequencing input was PBMCs or T cells enriched from blood (not recorded which). These TCRs come from a woman aged 18-35 years with acute COVID-19. Each CDR3 is given with its conserved first and last residue. The order of the fields is D gene, clone size, J gene, V gene, CDR3 protein. The D gene is left open where the match is weak. The listing skips clone size in some rows; elsewhere it reads once, few, many or a size class.

NA | NA | TRBJ2-1 | TRBV24-1 | CATSDLGGPDNEQFF
TRBD1 | NA | TRBJ1-2 | TRBV6-2/TRBV6-3 | CASSYWGQAFLGYTF
NA | NA | TRBJ2-6 | TRBV28 | CASRLSSGANVLTF
NA | NA | TRBJ1-1 | TRBV28 | CASSFPGTEAFF
NA | NA | TRBJ1-5 | TRBV19 | CASSTRPGNNQPQHF
NA | NA | TRBJ1-5 | TRBV28 | CASRQGYNQPQHF
NA | NA | TRBJ1-2 | TRBV30 | CAWSGQVSNYGYTF
TRBD1 | NA | TRBJ1-1 | TRBV7-9 | CASSLAVAGTGNTEAFF
NA | NA | TRBJ1-5 | TRBV18 | CASSPRDNQPQHF
TRBD1 | NA | TRBJ1-1 | TRBV11-2 | CASSLTGQPNTEAFF
NA | NA | TRBJ2-5 | TRBV9 | CASSVGGRGKDTQYF
NA | NA | TRBJ1-2 | TRBV27 | CASSLQGGYGYTF
NA | few | TRBJ2-2 | TRBV5-1 | CASSLIALNTGELFF
NA | NA | TRBJ1-4 | TRBV15 | CATSRDSDIPNEKLFF
NA | NA | TRBJ2-6 | TRBV5-1 | CASSPTTSGANVLTF
TRBD2 | NA | TRBJ2-7 | TRBV11-3 | CASSRTREYEQYF